These T cell receptor beta chains were read from a single sample in a study of blood T cell repertoires in COVID-19. Generated by immunoSEQ multiplex PCR, the TCRdb table keeps only in-frame clones and is missing some. Here the sample spans around 58,000 clones, around 89% being singletons. The specimen was PBMCs or T cells enriched from blood (not recorded which). Receptor source: a woman aged 40 to 50 who had recovered from COVID-19. Both conserved end residues are part of each CDR3. Each record gives: J gene, D gene, clone size, V gene, CDR3 DNA, CDR3 protein. D genes are given only for firm matches. Size is stated for part of the rows, as once, few or many counts, or as a class when the clone is expanded.

>TRBJ2-7|TRBD1|-|TRBV2
TGTGCCAGCACCGGGACAGGGAGATCCTACGAGCAGTACTTC
CASTGTGRSYEQYF
>TRBJ1-5|TRBD1|-|TRBV24-1
TGTGCCACCAGTGATGTCGGACAGGGGAGCAATCAGCCCCAGCATTTT
CATSDVGQGSNQPQHF
>TRBJ1-4|-|-|TRBV5-6
TGTGCCAGCAGCAAACCACTGACAGCCTTGGATGAAAAACTGTTTTTT
CASSKPLTALDEKLFF
>TRBJ2-2|TRBD1|-|TRBV27
TGTGCCAGCAGTCCCCGGACAGGTGTAAACGGGGAGCTGTTTTTT
CASSPRTGVNGELFF
>TRBJ2-2|TRBD1|-|TRBV28
TGTGCCAGCAGACAGGACAGGGGTCTGTCCGGGGAGCTGTTTTTT
CASRQDRGLSGELFF
>TRBJ2-7|-|-|TRBV7-9
TGTGCCAGCAGCCCAGGAGGCGGAGAGGCGGCCTACGAGCAGTACTTC
CASSPGGGEAAYEQYF
>TRBJ1-5|-|-|TRBV5-1
TGCGCCAGCAGCCCGGGATTAGGCGGGACGTCCCAGCCCCAGCATTTT
CASSPGLGGTSQPQHF
>TRBJ1-2|-|-|TRBV7-9
TGTGCCAGCAGCTTTATGGCCAGATCAAACTATGGCTACACCTTC
CASSFMARSNYGYTF
>TRBJ2-3|TRBD1|few|TRBV5-6
TGTGCCAGCAGACTCTTGACAGGGACCACAGATACGCAGTATTTT
CASRLLTGTTDTQYF
>TRBJ1-6|-|-|TRBV12-3/TRBV12-4
TGTGCCAGCGCGGACAAGCCTAATTCACCCCTCCACTTT
CASADKPNSPLHF
>TRBJ2-2|TRBD1|-|TRBV2
TGTGCCAGCAGTGTGGACAGGGTAGGCACCGGGGAGCTGTTTTTT
CASSVDRVGTGELFF
>TRBJ2-7|TRBD1|-|TRBV7-9
TGTGCCAGCAGCTTAAGGGACAGACCCTACGAGCAGTACTTC
CASSLRDRPYEQYF
>TRBJ2-3|TRBD2|-|TRBV2
TGTGCCAGCAGCGGCGACACTAGCGGGGGCACAGATACGCAGTATTTT
CASSGDTSGGTDTQYF
>TRBJ1-5|TRBD1|few|TRBV12-5
TGTGCTAGTGGTTTGATATTAGGGACAGGAAGCAATCAGCCCCAGCATTTT
CASGLILGTGSNQPQHF
>TRBJ1-2|-|-|TRBV6-1
TGTGCCAGCAGTGAAGACGAAAGCGATGGCTACACCTTC
CASSEDESDGYTF
>TRBJ2-4|-|-|TRBV6-1
TGTGCCAGCAGTGAAAGGGGTCAGGGGTCTTCATACTTC
CASSERGQGSSYF
>TRBJ2-5|-|-|TRBV21-1
TGTGCCAGCTGGCCGGGGACCCAGTACTTC
CASWPGTQYF
>TRBJ2-2|-|few|TRBV5-1
TGCGCCAGCAGCTTGGTGGCGGACGGGGAGCTGTTTTTT
CASSLVADGELFF
>TRBJ1-1|-|-|TRBV2
TGTGCCAGCAGGAACAGGGAGAACACTGAAGCTTTCTTT
CASRNRENTEAFF
>TRBJ1-1|-|-|TRBV7-3
TGTGCCAGCAGCCTAATCCGCGACAGGAGGATGAACACTGAAGCTTTCTTT
CASSLIRDRRMNTEAFF
>TRBJ1-1|-|-|TRBV12-3/TRBV12-4
TGTGCCAGCAGTTTATCGGGGGACACTGAAGCTTTCTTT
CASSLSGDTEAFF
>TRBJ1-1|-|-|TRBV15
TGTGCCACCAGCAAACTATTGAGGAACACTGAAGCTTTCTTT
CATSKLLRNTEAFF
>TRBJ2-3|TRBD2|once|TRBV7-9
TGTGCCAGCAGCTCCACTAGCGGGGGCACAGATACGCAGTATTTT
CASSSTSGGTDTQYF
>TRBJ2-7|-|-|TRBV5-1
TGCGCCAGCAGCTTGGGTATAGGGGGAACCTACGAGCAGTACTTC
CASSLGIGGTYEQYF
>TRBJ2-3|-|-|TRBV19
TGTGCCAGTAGCAGGATTAGCACAGATACGCAGTATTTT
CASSRISTDTQYF
>TRBJ1-2|TRBD1|-|TRBV6-5
TGTGCCAGCAGAGGGGGACAGAACTATTTTGGCTACACCTTC
CASRGGQNYFGYTF
>TRBJ1-3|-|-|TRBV11-3
TGTGCCAGCAGCACTCATCAGGGCACCCAGTCTGGAAACACCATATATTTT
CASSTHQGTQSGNTIYF
>TRBJ1-2|-|-|TRBV7-2
TGTGCCAGCAGCTTAGTTTTAGTGGGTGGGCACTACACCTTC
CASSLVLVGGHYTF
>TRBJ2-7|TRBD1|few|TRBV18
TGTGCCAGCTCACCGACAGGGGCCTACGAGCAGTACTTC
CASSPTGAYEQYF
>TRBJ2-1|-|-|TRBV29-1
TGCAGCGTTTTCGAGCTTTCGTCTGAGCAGTTCTTC
CSVFELSSEQFF
>TRBJ2-7|-|-|TRBV15
TGTGCCACCAGCAGAGAGATAGGGAGTTCCTACGAGCAGTACTTC
CATSREIGSSYEQYF
>TRBJ1-5|-|-|TRBV12-5
TGTGCTAGTGGTCCAAATACTAGAGGATTGGAACCCGTTCCTTTTAGCAATCAGCCCCAGCATTTT
CASGPNTRGLEPVPFSNQPQHF
>TRBJ2-3|TRBD1|-|TRBV20-1
TGCAGTGCTAGTTTTTCAACCCCAGGGGGCTGGAGGGCGGATACGCAGTATTTT
CSASFSTPGGWRADTQYF
>TRBJ2-5|TRBD2|-|TRBV5-1
TGCGCCAGCAGCCCCGGACTAGCGGGGACCCAAGAGACCCAGTACTTC
CASSPGLAGTQETQYF
>TRBJ2-1|TRBD2|-|TRBV2
TGTGCCAGCAGTGAAGGCGGGAGCTCCTACAATGAGCAGTTCTTC
CASSEGGSSYNEQFF
>TRBJ1-2|TRBD1|once|TRBV19
TGTGCCAGTCTAAAGCAGTTGACAGGGTTCTATGGCTACACCTTC
CASLKQLTGFYGYTF
>TRBJ1-6|TRBD1|-|TRBV7-2
TGTGCCAGCAGCTTACAGGGGGCAGCTTCACCCCTCCACTTT
CASSLQGAASPLHF
>TRBJ2-1|TRBD2|-|TRBV27
TGTGCCAGCAGTCCCCAGACTAGCGGGGGGGCCCGTGAGCAGTTCTTC
CASSPQTSGGAREQFF
>TRBJ1-6|-|-|TRBV19
TGTGCCAGTAGTATAAGGGGTTATGCGTCACCCCTCCACTTT
CASSIRGYASPLHF
>TRBJ1-3|-|once|TRBV19
TGTGCCAGTATGCGGGGCCACGCCTTCTCTGGAAACACCATATATTTT
CASMRGHAFSGNTIYF
>TRBJ2-7|-|-|TRBV7-9
TGTGCCAGCAGCCGTATGAGCGGAGGGCTTTCCTACGAGCAGTACTTC
CASSRMSGGLSYEQYF
>TRBJ1-3|-|-|TRBV25-1
TGTGCCAGCAGTGAACTCAGCTCTGGAAACACCATATATTTT
CASSELSSGNTIYF
>TRBJ2-2|TRBD2|-|TRBV14
TGTGCCAGCTCGATTTTAGCGGGGAGCACCGGGGAGCTGTTTTTT
CASSILAGSTGELFF
>TRBJ1-1|-|once|TRBV27
TGTGCCAGCAGTCTCGCGGGGCACACTGAAGCTTTCTTT
CASSLAGHTEAFF
>TRBJ2-3|TRBD2|-|TRBV10-2
TGCGCCAGCACGGCGGGACTAAGCACAGATACGCAGTATTTT
CASTAGLSTDTQYF
>TRBJ2-3|TRBD2|-|TRBV25-1
TGTGCCGCCCATCCCAGCGGGGGAAACGCAGATACGCAGTATTTT
CAAHPSGGNADTQYF
>TRBJ2-3|-|-|TRBV7-9
TGTGCCAGCAGCCTAACGGGGTTAGATACGCAGTATTTT
CASSLTGLDTQYF
>TRBJ2-2|TRBD1|-|TRBV3-1/TRBV3-2
TGTGCCAGCAGCGTCCGGGACAGGGATATCACCGGGGAGCTGTTTTTT
CASSVRDRDITGELFF
>TRBJ1-4|TRBD1|-|TRBV6-5
TGTGCCAGCAGTTACGGAACAGGGGGTAATGAAAAACTGTTTTTT
CASSYGTGGNEKLFF
>TRBJ2-1|-|once|TRBV5-4
TGTGCCAGCAGCGGTACGAGTGGGGGGTACGGGAATGAGCAGTTCTTC
CASSGTSGGYGNEQFF
>TRBJ2-1|-|-|TRBV5-5
TGTGCCAGCAGCCCTTGGTTGGGGGGCTACAATGAGCAGTTCTTC
CASSPWLGGYNEQFF
>TRBJ2-3|TRBD2|-|TRBV5-1
TGCGCCAGCAGCTTTAGCGGGGCTACAGATACGCAGTATTTT
CASSFSGATDTQYF
>TRBJ2-6|-|-|TRBV21-1
TGTGCCAGCAGCCCAGACAGGGGGCGAAGGGGGGCCAACGTCCTGACTTTC
CASSPDRGRRGANVLTF
>TRBJ1-1|-|-|TRBV6-1
TGTGCCAGCAGTGAAGCGGCAGGGGAGACCACTGAAGCTTTCTTT
CASSEAAGETTEAFF
>TRBJ2-1|-|-|TRBV3-1/TRBV3-2
TGTGCCACCCGTCGGGACAATGAGCAGTTCTTC
CATRRDNEQFF
>TRBJ2-2|TRBD1|-|TRBV24-1
TGTGCCACCAGTGATGGGGGACAGGGTCGGCGAGCGAACACCGGGGAGCTGTTTTTT
CATSDGGQGRRANTGELFF